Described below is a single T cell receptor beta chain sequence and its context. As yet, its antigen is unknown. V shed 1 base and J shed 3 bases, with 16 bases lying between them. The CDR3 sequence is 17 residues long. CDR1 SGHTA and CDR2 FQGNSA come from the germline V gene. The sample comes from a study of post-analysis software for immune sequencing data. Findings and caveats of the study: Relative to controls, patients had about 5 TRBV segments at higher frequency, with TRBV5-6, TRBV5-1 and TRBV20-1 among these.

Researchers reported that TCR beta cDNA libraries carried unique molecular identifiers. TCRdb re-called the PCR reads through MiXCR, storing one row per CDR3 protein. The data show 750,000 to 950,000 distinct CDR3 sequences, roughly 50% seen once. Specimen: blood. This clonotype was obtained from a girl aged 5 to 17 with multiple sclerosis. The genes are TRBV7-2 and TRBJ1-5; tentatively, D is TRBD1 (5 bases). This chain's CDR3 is CASSLVGGAAYNQPQHF. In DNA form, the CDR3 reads TGTGCCAGCAGCTTAGTCGGCGGGGCAGCCTACAATCAGCCCCAGCATTTT. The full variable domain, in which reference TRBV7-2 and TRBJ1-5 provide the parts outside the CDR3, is GAGVSQSPSNKVTEKGKDVELRCDPISGHTALYWYRQSLGQGLEFLIYFQGNSAPDKSGLPSDRFSAERTGGSVSTLTIQRTQQEDSAVYLCASSLVGGAAYNQPQHFGDGTRLSIL.